A single TCR beta chain is shown here with its context. A few counts support this clonotype. It has no known antigen specificity. Base qualities are not provided; no much larger clone lies one nucleotide away. Library generation was performed with 5' RACE. TCRdb lists the instrument as Illumina HiSeq 2500. A second PCR of 7 to 11 cycles was performed with a sample-barcoded 5' primer and a J-beta primer mix. A template-switch 5' adaptor carrying 12 random nucleotides introduced a unique molecular identifier onto each TCR beta cDNA molecule. Each sample yielded at least 3 million CDR3-containing paired-end reads. The Mint cDNA synthesis kit, primed by a TRBC-specific oligonucleotide, was used to synthesize first-strand cDNA from all RNA. Following uracil-DNA glycosylase treatment, all cDNA underwent a first 18-cycle PCR with the universal primers M1SS and BC2_uni_R. As for how the authors treated the data: Normalization of each sample was performed by random selection of 1 million high-quality reads, each carrying a distinct molecular identifier. Instead of being binned into consensus sequences, reads that shared molecular identifiers were thrown out. CDR3 identification, clonotype clustering and error correction used MiTCR with a Q25 quality threshold and the strictest error-elimination algorithm. A nonparametric unseen species model with Euler transformation was used to estimate a lower bound on total TCR beta diversity. In TCRdb, the public reads were trimmed at Q25 with fastp and aligned with MiXCR, with productive beta chains retained. Every entry covers one CDR3 protein and lists the most common genes and DNA from its rows. TCRdb's processing, not the authors', yielded these V and J calls. Present in this sample are about 930,000 distinct CDR3 sequences, approximately 32% of which were seen just once. Clones ranked in the top ten supply about 9.4% of the sample.

Systemically healthy Caucasian individuals from Russia, some 38 in total and aged roughly 6 to 100 years, were included as donors. About 9.8 milliliters of peripheral blood were drawn from each donor into EDTA-treated Vacutainer tubes. Ficoll-Paque density-gradient centrifugation was used to isolate PBMCs, with at least 6 million obtained per sample. Total RNA was extracted from PBMCs with Trizol reagent, with at least 5 micrograms obtained per sample. For every donor, an aliquot of PBMCs went through flow cytometry to measure the percentages of naive CD45RAhigh/CD27high T cells. The source of the sample is a study of blood T cells in healthy people across ages (dated by TCRdb to 2013 to 2016). About the study as a whole: In model experiments, template switching captured about one uniquely barcoded TCR beta cDNA molecule for every two T cells. Using the same blood draw, the study looked at two additional independent replicas of 1 million unique cDNA reads for two donors, one aged 18 to 30 and the other aged 80 or older. To track age-related changes in TCR beta repertoire diversity, the study relied on deep sequencing normalized with unique cDNA molecular identifiers. Four age groups were formed from the donors: young (average around 15 years), middle-aged (approximately 40), aged (about 68) and long-lived (roughly 88).

V was cut back by 0 bases and J by 5 bases, leaving a gap of 13 bases between them. CDR1 MNHEY and CDR2 SVGAGI were looked up in the germline V gene. From cysteine to phenylalanine, the CDR3 is 16 amino acids long. Here the CDR3 DNA is all that survives: 48 bases in frame from base 1. Points the paper makes about the study in general: The percentage of naive T cells measured by flow cytometry correlated strongly with observed TCR beta diversity. Since profiling was done on bulk unsorted PBMCs, naive and antigen-experienced compartments could not be conclusively compared. Compared with the aged group, the long-lived group had more naive CD4+ T cells, fewer expanded clones and increased TCR diversity, a pattern suggesting age selection. Donor CMV infection status was unknown, potentially confounding age-related changes in expanded clonotypes. As age increased, observed TCR beta diversity per million T cells dropped in a roughly linear way, and a significant reduction was already evident by age approximately 40. Estimates of total diversity from one million sequenced T cells were regarded as lower bounds and underestimates.

These same data were also listed under a study on T cells of mothers and their children. The second publication reports: Nine systemically healthy Caucasian individuals served as donors, namely three mothers together with their six children. cDNA synthesis used all of the extracted RNA, with roughly 1.5 ug of RNA in each 15 ul reaction. Sample barcodes and 2-4 random nucleotides were added via the M1S primer in the second PCR. Over 9 million TCR beta CDR3 reads came from each mother, compared with a few million reads from each child. In both related and unrelated pairs, thymic selection shapes the output of TCR recombination in a similar way, with inherited differences having only a minor effect. Normalized repertoire overlap in related mother-child pairs was always slightly higher than in unrelated mother-child pairs, but the difference was never significant. Persistent microchimeric T cell clones were not detected, at a sensitivity of 95 to 100 clones per million clonotypes. Deep NGS was used in the study to compare the TCR beta repertoires of mothers and children and to look for features that separate related mother-child pairs from unrelated individuals. On average, the children were approximately 11 +/- 4 years old, while the mothers were about 37 +/- 4 years old. After adapter ligation with NEBNext reagents, the libraries were sequenced on Illumina HiSeq 2000 with 100+100 nt paired-end reads. Mother and child libraries were prepared a month apart and sequenced in separate runs to prevent cross-contamination. Between roughly 500,000 and 2,300,000 distinct TCR beta clonotypes were identified per donor. Naive TCR beta clonotypes were estimated from low-frequency clonotypes matched to each donor's FACS-determined naive share, without sorting.

The rearranged chain carries TRBV6-5 and TRBJ2-2; a tentative D match to TRBD1 spans 5 bases. Sequenced input: blood. This receptor was identified in a woman in her 40s in good health. Here the CDR3 is given as CASSYSSAGRTGELFF. The bases are TGTGCCAGCAGTTACTCGTCGGCAGGGCGGACCGGGGAGCTGTTTTTT.